The source of this T cell receptor (beta chain) is a study of blood T cell repertoires in COVID-19. In the study overall: Acute-phase and convalescent COVID-19 samples originated in the United States, Italy and Spain.

Sequencing was performed with immunoSEQ multiplex PCR; in TCRdb, only in-frame clones are kept and a portion is missing. The sample shows roughly 440,000 clones, around 88% of them seen only once. The V gene's germline CDR1 is SGHRS and CDR2 YFSETQ. V shed 3 bases and J shed 1 base, with 7 bases lying between them. The CDR3 is 13 residues long. The receptor was derived from a woman in her 50s with COVID-19, enrolled during active disease. The sample comprised peripheral blood. The V call is TRBV5-1, the J call TRBJ1-1; D gene unclear. CDR3 amino acids: CASSSPGNTEAFF. The CDR3 region has the DNA TGCGCCAGCAGCTCCCCAGGGAACACTGAAGCTTTCTTT.